This T cell receptor (beta chain) was identified during a study of blood T cell repertoires in COVID-19 (dated by TCRdb to 2019 to 2021). As for the study more broadly: Samples covering the acute and convalescent phases of COVID-19 were provided by collaborators in the United States, Italy and Spain. A de-identified subject ID, COVID-19 status, age in years and sex were almost always included in the sample metadata. The samples were drawn from two sources: the first 160 participants of the ongoing ImmuneRACE study, and 1,254 subjects contributed by 6 global collaborators. Subjects who had been exposed to COVID-19, were actively infected with it, or had recovered from it provided the deeply sampled blood TCRbeta repertoires that made up the dataset. Where available, HLA class I and class II types were obtained from metadata supplied by the sample provider rather than from assay-based typing. The prospective study material was composed of cDNA or gDNA derived from T cells, B-cell-depleted T cells, or PBMCs. A freely available public database, intended as a resource for researchers studying the immune response to SARS-CoV-2, is where the repertoires were released. Summary of the overall study and its limitations: The quantity of clinical and demographic metadata differed by source and by participant and was supplied without curation.

TCRbeta CDR3 regions were amplified from genomic DNA using the immunoSEQ Assay, a bias-controlled multiplex PCR. Under the source paper's analysis protocol: The number of nucleated cells in each sample was estimated by amplification of reference gene primers within the assay. To quantify the absolute abundance of each unique TCRbeta CDR3 rearrangement, sequence reads were collapsed and filtered. For each sample, productive Simpson clonality was calculated by taking the square root of Simpson's diversity index across productive rearrangements. TCRdb retrieved this table from immuneACCESS and kept in-frame rearrangements only. Not all clones are present; in checked studies, unresolved V genes account for under half, and no reason is known for the remainder. From that table come the V and J calls and clone size; the DNA was used to work out D and trimming. The sample contains roughly 150,000 clones, under 90% of them found a single time. The top ten clonotypes cover about 8% of the sample.

The junction shows trimming of 6 bases on V and 8 bases on J, plus 10 bases between the germline ends. CDR1 MGHDK and CDR2 SYGVNS are derived from the germline V gene. The CDR3 holds 11 amino acids from the cysteine to the phenylalanine. Left in the record is the CDR3 DNA by itself, 33 bases read in frame from the first base. In the prospective study, participants were about 18 to 100 years old, resided in about 25 geographic areas of the United States, and were enrolled through a virtual design. In the prospective study, cohorts were assigned on the basis of participant-reported clinical history obtained from a screening survey and a study questionnaire. ImmuneRACE Cohort 3 recovered participants were defined by two consecutive negative NP/OP PCR tests, healthcare professional clearance, or symptom resolution. Each participant in the prospective study had whole blood, serum and a nasopharyngeal or oropharyngeal swab collected by mobile phlebotomists. Over a roughly two-month period, participants in the prospective study had the option of providing additional blood draws and questionnaires. Before DNA extraction, prospective study blood samples were shipped either frozen or at room temperature.

About this clone itself: No cognate antigen has been identified for it. No per-base quality is available; no much larger clone lies one base away.

The sequence derives from a woman aged 50 to 65 who had recovered from COVID-19. The rearrangement joined TRBV25-1 to TRBJ1-2; a tentative D call is TRBD1 (5 bases match). Sample: PBMCs or T cells enriched from blood (not recorded which). CDR3 region: CASSAGLGYTF. The DNA sequence is as follows: TGTGCCAGCAGCGCAGGGCTCGGCTACACCTTC.